This TCR beta chain was recovered during a study of PD-L1 blockade in urothelial cancer. Study context: Patients' prior chemotherapy regimens numbered 0 to 3. Per blood sample, T cells had a median of 141,255.

Sequencing used immunoSEQ multiplex PCR; TCRdb keeps in-frame clones, though not all of them. The sample records around 130,000 clones, about 88% being singletons. Germline V gene lookup returns CDR1 SGHTA and CDR2 FQGTGA. The CDR3 runs to 18 residues. The V and J ends lost 5 bases and 1 base, in that order; junction bases with no gene match: 11. As to time point: pretreatment peripheral blood. The starting material was PBMCs, obtained around atezolizumab (anti-PD-L1) treatment. This sequence was found in a man aged 50 to 60 with urothelial cancer. The chain recombines TRBV7-3 with TRBJ2-7, with 13 positions matching TRBD2. The CDR3 is CASSVGGTSGRGSYEQYF. The CDR3 nucleotides are TGTGCCAGCAGCGTTGGTGGCACTAGCGGGAGGGGATCCTACGAGCAGTACTTC. The complete variable domain, with remaining parts taken from reference TRBV7-3 and TRBJ2-7, reads GAGVSQTPSNKVTEKGKYVELRCDPISGHTALYWYRQSLGQGPEFLIYFQGTGAADDSGLPNDRFFAVRPEGSVSTLKIQRTERGDSAVYLCASSVGGTSGRGSYEQYFGPGTRLTVT.